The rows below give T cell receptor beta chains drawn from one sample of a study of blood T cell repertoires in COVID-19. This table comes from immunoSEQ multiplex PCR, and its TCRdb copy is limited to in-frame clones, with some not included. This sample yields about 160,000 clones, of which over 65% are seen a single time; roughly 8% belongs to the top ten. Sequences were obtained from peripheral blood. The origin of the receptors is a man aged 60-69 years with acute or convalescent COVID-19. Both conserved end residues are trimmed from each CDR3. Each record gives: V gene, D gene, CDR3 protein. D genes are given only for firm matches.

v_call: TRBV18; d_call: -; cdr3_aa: ASSLRQVGDTEAF
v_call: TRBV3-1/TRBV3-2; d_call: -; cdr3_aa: ASSQERQPLSPLH
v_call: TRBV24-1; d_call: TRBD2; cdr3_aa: ATSVGSGGTQETQY
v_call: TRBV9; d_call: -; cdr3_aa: ASSVGLPETQY
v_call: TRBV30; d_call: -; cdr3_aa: AWDSGQGYT
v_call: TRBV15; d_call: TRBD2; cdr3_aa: ATSARRPVGERGGRGLDNEQF
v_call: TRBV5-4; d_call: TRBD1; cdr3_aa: ASSYRQGASYGYT
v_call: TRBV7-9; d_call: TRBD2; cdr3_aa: ASSPSRGGRVGEQY
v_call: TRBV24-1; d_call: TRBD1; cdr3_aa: ATSETGGFETQY
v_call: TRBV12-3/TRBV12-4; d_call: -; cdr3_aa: ASSLGSYNEQF
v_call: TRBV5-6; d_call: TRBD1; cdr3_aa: ASSFRQGVYNEQF
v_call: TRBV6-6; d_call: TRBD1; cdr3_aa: ASSRQGSLSGNTIY
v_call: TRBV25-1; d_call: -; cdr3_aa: ASSDTTGGNQPQH
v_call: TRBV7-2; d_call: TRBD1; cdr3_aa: ASSLEGTATYEQY
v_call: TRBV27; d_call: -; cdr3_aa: ASSGSGKGEQF
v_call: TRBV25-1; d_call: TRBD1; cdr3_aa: AVNHRGGGELF
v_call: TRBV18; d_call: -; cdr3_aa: ASSPGSGAGNTIY
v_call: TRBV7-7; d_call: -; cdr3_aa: ASSPRGSNTGELF
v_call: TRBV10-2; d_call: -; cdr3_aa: ASGPGPADTQY
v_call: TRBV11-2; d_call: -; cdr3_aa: ASGSNSGNTIY
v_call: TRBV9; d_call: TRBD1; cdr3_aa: ASSVGQGSGYT
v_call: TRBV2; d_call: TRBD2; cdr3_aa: ASSERDYNNEQF
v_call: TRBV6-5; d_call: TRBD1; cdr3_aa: ASRLREQGAYEAF
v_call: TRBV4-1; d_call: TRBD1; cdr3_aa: ASSHPGGEGYT
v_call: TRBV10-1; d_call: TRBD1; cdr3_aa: AIPFLRTGPGQPQH
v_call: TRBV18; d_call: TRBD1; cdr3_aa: ASNSDRGLNTIY
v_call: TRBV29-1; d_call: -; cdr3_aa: SVKDNSNTEAF
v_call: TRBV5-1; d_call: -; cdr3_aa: ASSSTGMADTEAF
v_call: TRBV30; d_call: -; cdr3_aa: AWSPTGNTIY
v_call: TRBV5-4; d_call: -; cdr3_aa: ASPGNRLAKNIQY
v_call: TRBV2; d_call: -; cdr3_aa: AGQTASNINEKLF
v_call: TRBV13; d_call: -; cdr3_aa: ASSLGFNSQETQY
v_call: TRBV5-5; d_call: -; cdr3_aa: ASSLGTGGSNYGYT
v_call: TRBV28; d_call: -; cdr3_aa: ASSRDLLLSPLH
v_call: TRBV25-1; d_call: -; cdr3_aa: ASSLSGVGGYT
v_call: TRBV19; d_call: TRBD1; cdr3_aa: ASSPLTGGDGYT
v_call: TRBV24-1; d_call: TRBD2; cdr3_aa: ATSDSRLAWGQETQY
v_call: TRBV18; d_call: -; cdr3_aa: ASSPPARAREKLF
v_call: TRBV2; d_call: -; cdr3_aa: ASSEQGLPYEQY
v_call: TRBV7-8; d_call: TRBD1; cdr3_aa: ASSLAPVTTGGGEKLF
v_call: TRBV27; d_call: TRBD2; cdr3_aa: ASSSTSGGDYNEQF
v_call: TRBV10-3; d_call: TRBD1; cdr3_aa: ATRGTAVTISGNTIY
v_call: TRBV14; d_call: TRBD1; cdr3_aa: ASSSQGKRYATQY
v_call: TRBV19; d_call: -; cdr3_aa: ASSIDLNTGELF
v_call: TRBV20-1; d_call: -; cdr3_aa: SASREGGDQETQY
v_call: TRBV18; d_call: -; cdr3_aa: ASSLTGSNAHNSPLH
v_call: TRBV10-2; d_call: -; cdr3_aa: ATRGGGGAF
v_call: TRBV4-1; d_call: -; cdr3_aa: ASSQESSIGYT
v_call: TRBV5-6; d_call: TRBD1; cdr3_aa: ASRPTAETGDGYT
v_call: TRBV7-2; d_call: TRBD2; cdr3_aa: ASSWTSGGVEQF
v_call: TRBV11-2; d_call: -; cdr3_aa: ASSLETANYEQY
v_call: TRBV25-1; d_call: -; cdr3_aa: ASSDPGKWGDTQY
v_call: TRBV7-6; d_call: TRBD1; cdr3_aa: ASSLAPRGRKSDTIY
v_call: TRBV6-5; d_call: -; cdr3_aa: ASTGRGGGANVLT
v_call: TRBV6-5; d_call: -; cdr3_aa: ASSPRSGGEKLF
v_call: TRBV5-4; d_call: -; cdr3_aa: ASSTPTGNTEAF
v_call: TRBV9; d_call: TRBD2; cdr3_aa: ASSPKGGGAGGELF
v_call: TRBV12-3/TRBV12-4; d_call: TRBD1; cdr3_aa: ASNKYRGPEAF
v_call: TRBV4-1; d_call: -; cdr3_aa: ASSHNSERGTEQF
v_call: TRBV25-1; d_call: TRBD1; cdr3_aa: ASSETGRNSPLH